This T cell receptor (beta chain) stems from a study of OX40 agonist ivuxolimab in advanced cancers. Study information: Patients undergoing dose escalation presented with hepatocellular carcinoma, melanoma, renal cell or head and neck cancer.

CDR1 and CDR2 from the germline V gene are LGHNA and YSLEER. The ends lost 1 base at V and 5 bases at J; junction bases unmatched: 10. The CDR3 spans 17 residues. This clone has a single count. Antigen unknown. Study-wide points: Within 6 weeks, CD4+ and CD8+ blood T cells expanded clonally at 0.1 to 3.0 mg/kg. Determination of antigen specificity was not performed for the expanded peripheral T cells.

Only in-frame clones appear in the TCRdb table, and some are missing; sequencing was by immunoSEQ multiplex PCR. The sample has about 99,000 clones; around 95% are singletons. Material: CD4+ or CD8+ T cells sorted from blood, obtained in a trial of the OX40 agonist ivuxolimab. The sequence was obtained from an adult with an advanced solid tumor such as melanoma, head and neck, liver or kidney cancer. The chain combines TRBV4-3 with TRBJ2-1, with 8 bases matching TRBD1. The CDR3 coding sequence is TGCGCCAGCAGCCAAGTCTCGATTCTACAGGGGGACAATGAGCAGTTCTTC. It translates to CASSQVSILQGDNEQFF.